The T cell receptor beta chain described here comes from a study of regulatory T cells in long-lasting Graves disease. Study-wide results and limits: The study found TRBV28, TRBJ1-2 and TRBJ2-5 favored in persistent disease.

Time point noted: newly diagnosed GD, antithyroid drugs for less than 3 months. Scientists built the TCR library using RNA that was extracted from PBMCs. On this clonotype itself: What it binds is unknown.

Germline V CDR1 and CDR2: SGHRS, YFSETQ. The V end lost 4 bases, the J end lost 1 base, and 15 bases lay between the germline ends. The CDR3 is 16 residues long. Construction of the TCR beta libraries employed iRepertoire HTBI primers in conjunction with Arm-PCR of CDR3 regions. Each CDR3 protein gets one entry after TCRdb re-called the multiplex PCR reads with MiXCR. This repertoire shows 300,000 to 400,000 distinct CDR3 sequences, roughly 16% found once; its top ten account for 22%. Sample: peripheral blood mononuclear cells (PBMCs), taken at new diagnosis, from a patient treated with antithyroid drugs. This clonotype was sampled from a female donor with Graves disease. The chain is built from TRBV5-1 and TRBJ2-1; the D is unclear. CDR3 sequence (DNA): TGCGCCAGCAGCCTGACCTACGGGTCTTCCTACAATGAGCAGTTCTTC. Its translation: CASSLTYGSSYNEQFF.